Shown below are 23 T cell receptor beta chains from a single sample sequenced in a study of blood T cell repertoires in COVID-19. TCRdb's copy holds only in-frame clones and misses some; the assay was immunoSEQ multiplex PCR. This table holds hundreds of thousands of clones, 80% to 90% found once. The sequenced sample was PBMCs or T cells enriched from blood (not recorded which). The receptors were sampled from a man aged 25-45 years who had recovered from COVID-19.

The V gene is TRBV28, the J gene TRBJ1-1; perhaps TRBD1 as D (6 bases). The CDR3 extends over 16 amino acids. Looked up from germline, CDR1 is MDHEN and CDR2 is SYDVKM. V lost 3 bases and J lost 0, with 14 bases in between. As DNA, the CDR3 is TGTGCCAGCAGTTTGACAGGATCGATTTTGAACACTGAAGCTTTCTTT. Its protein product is CASSLTGSILNTEAFF.

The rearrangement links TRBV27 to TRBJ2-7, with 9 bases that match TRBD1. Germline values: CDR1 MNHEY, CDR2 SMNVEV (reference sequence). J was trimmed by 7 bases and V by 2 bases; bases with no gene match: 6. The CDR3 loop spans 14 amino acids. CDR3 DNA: TGTGCCAGCAGTTTAGGGACAGGGACGGGGGAGCAGTACTTC. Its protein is CASSLGTGTGEQYF.

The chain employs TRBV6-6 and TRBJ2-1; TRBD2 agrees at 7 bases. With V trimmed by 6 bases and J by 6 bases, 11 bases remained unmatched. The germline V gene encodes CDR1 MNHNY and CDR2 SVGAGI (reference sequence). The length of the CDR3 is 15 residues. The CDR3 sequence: CASRVLAGASNEQFF. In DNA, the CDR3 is TGTGCCAGCAGGGTTCTGGCGGGAGCATCCAATGAGCAGTTCTTC.

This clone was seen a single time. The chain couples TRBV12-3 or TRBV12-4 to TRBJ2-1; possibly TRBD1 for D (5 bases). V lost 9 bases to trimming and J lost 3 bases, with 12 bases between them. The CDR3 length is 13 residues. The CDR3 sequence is CASDSHFYNEQFF. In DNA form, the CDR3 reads TGTGCCAGTGACAGTCACTTCTACAATGAGCAGTTCTTC.

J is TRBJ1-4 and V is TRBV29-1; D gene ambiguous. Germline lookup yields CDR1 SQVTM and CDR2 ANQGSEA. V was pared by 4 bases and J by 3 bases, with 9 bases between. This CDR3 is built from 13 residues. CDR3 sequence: CSVVRQPNEKLFF. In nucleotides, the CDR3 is TGCAGCGTTGTGAGGCAGCCTAATGAAAAACTGTTTTTT.

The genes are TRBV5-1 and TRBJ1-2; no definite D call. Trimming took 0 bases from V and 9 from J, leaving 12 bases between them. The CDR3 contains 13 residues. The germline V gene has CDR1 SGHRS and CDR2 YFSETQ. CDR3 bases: TGCGCCAGCAGCTTGGACCCCCCTATGCGCTACACCTTC. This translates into CASSLDPPMRYTF.

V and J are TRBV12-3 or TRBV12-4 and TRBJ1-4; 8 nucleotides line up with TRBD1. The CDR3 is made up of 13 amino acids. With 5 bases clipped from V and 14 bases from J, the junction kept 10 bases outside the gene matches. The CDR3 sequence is CASSLGTGGWLFF. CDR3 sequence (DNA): TGTGCCAGCAGTCTTGGGACAGGAGGTTGGCTGTTTTTT.

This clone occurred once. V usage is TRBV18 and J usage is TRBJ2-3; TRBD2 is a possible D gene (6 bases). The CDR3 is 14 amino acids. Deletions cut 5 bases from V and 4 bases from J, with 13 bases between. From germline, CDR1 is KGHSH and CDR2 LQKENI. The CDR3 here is CASSDRWGADTQYF. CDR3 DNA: TGTGCCAGCTCAGACCGGTGGGGGGCAGATACGCAGTATTTT. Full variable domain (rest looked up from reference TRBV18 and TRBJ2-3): NAGVMQNPRHLVRRRGQEARLRCSPMKGHSHVYWYRQLPEEGLKFMVYLQKENIIDESGMPKERFSAEFPKEGPSILRIQQVVRGDSAAYFCASSDRWGADTQYFGPGTRLTVL.

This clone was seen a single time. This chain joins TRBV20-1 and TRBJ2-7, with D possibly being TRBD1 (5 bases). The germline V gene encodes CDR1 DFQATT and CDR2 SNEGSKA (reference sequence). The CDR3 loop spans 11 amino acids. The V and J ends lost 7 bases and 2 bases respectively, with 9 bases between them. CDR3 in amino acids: CSVLGAYEQYF. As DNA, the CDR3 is TGCAGTGTTCTAGGGGCCTACGAGCAGTACTTC.

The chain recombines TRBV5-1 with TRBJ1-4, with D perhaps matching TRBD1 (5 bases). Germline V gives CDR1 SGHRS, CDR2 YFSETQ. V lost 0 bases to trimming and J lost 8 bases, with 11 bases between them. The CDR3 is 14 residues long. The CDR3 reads CASSLGGGDEKLFF. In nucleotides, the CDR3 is TGCGCCAGCAGCTTGGGCGGGGGGGACGAAAAACTGTTTTTT.

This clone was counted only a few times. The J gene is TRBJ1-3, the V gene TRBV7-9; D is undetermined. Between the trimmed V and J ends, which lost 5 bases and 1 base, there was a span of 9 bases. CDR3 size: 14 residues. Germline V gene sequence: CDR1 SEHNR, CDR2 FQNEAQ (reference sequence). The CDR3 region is CASSKTTSGNTIYF. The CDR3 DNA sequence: TGTGCCAGCAGCAAAACAACATCTGGAAACACCATATATTTT.

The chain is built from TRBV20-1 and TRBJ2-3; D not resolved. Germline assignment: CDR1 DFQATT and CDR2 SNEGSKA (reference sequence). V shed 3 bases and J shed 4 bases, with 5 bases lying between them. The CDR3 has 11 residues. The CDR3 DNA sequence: TGCAGTGCTAGCACTCCAGATACGCAGTATTTT. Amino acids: CSASTPDTQYF.

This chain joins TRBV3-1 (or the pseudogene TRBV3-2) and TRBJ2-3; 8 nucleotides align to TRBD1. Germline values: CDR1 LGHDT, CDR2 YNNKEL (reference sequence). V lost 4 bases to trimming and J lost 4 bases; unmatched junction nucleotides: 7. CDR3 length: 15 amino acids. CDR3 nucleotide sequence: TGTGCCAGCAGCCCGGGCGAGACAGGGGCAGATACGCAGTATTTT. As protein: CASSPGETGADTQYF.

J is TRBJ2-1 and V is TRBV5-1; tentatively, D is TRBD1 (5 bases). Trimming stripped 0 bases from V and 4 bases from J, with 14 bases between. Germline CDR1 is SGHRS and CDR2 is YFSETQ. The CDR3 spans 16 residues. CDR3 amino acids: CASSLGTQGGYNEQFF. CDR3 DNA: TGCGCCAGCAGCTTGGGGACGCAGGGTGGGTACAATGAGCAGTTCTTC. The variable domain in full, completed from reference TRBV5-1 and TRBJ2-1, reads KAGVTQTPRYLIKTRGQQVTLSCSPISGHRSVSWYQQTPGQGLQFLFEYFSETQRNKGNFPGRFSGRQFSNSRSEMNVSTLELGDSALYLCASSLGTQGGYNEQFFGPGTRLTVL.

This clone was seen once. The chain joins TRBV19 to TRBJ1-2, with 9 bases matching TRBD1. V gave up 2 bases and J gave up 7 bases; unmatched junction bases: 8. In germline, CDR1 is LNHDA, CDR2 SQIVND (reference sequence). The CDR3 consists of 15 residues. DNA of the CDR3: TGTGCCAGTAGTATAACCGGGACAGGGATCAGTGGCTACACCTTC. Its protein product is CASSITGTGISGYTF.

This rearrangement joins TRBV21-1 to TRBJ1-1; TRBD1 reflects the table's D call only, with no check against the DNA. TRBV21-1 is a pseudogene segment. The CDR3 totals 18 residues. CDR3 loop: CASSKGERTGQKNTEAFF. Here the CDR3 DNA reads TGTGCCAGCAGCAAAGGGGAGAGGACGGGACAGAAGAACACTGAAGCTTTCTTT.

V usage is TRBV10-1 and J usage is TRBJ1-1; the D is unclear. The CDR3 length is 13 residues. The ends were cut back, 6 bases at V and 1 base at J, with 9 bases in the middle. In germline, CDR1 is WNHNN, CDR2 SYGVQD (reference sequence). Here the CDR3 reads CASSSARNTEAFF. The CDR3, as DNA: TGCGCCAGCAGCAGCGCCCGGAACACTGAAGCTTTCTTT.

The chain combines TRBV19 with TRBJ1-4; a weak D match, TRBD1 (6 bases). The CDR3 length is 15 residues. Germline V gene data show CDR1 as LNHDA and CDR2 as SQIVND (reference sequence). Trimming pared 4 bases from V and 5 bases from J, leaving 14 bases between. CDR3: CASSRSQGPNEKLFF. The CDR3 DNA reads TGTGCCAGTAGTAGATCACAGGGTCCCAATGAAAAACTGTTTTTT.

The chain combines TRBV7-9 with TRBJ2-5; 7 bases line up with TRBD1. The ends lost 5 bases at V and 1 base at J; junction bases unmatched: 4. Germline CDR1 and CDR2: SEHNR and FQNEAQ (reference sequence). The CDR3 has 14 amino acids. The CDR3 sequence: CASSQRTGQETQYF. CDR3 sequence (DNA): TGTGCCAGCAGCCAGAGGACAGGCCAAGAGACCCAGTACTTC.

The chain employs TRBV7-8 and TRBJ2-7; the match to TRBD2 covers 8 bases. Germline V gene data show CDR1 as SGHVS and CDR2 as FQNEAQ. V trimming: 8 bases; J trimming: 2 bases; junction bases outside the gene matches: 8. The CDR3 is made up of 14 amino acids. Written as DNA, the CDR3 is TGTGCCAGCCTGAGGGCGGGAGGTCCCTACGAGCAGTACTTC. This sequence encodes CASLRAGGPYEQYF.

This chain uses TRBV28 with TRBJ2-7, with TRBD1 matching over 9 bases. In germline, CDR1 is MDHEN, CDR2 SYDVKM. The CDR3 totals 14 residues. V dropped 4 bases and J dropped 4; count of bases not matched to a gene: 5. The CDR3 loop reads CASSWMTGGYEQYF. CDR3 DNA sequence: TGTGCCAGCAGTTGGATGACAGGGGGGTACGAGCAGTACTTC. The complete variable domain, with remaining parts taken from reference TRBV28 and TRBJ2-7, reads DVKVTQSSRYLVKRTGEKVFLECVQDMDHENMFWYRQDPGLGLRLIYFSYDVKMKEKGDIPEGYSVSREKKERFSLILESASTNQTSMYLCASSWMTGGYEQYFGPGTRLTVT.

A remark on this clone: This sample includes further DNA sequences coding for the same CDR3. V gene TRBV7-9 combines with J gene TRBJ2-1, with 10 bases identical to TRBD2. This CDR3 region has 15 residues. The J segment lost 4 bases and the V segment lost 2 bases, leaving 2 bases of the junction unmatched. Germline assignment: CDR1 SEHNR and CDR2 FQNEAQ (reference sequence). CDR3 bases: TGTGCCAGCAGCTTAACTAGCGGGGTGTACAATGAGCAGTTCTTC. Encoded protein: CASSLTSGVYNEQFF.

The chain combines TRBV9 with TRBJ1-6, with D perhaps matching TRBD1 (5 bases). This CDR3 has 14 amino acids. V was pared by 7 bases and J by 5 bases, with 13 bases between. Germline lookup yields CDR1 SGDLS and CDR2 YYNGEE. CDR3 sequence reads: CASSSGLNNSPLHF. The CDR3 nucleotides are TGTGCCAGCTCTTCAGGGCTTAATAATTCACCCCTCCACTTT.